A selection of T cell receptor beta chains follows, all from one sample in a study of T cells in Graves' hyperthyroidism and ophthalmopathy. From the multiplex PCR reads, TCRdb called clonotypes with MiXCR, one entry per CDR3 protein. The sample has 450,000 to 600,000 distinct CDR3 sequences, 14% seen once; the top ten hold about 14%. Sequences were obtained from blood. The receptors originated from a woman between 35 and 50 years old with Graves' hyperthyroidism. CDR3s include the opening cysteine and the closing phenylalanine or tryptophan. The order of the fields is J gene, V gene, clone size, D gene, CDR3 DNA, CDR3 protein. The D gene is left open where the match is weak. Clone sizes are given selectively: once, few, many, or a class where the clone is expanded.

TRBJ2-3,TRBV12-3/TRBV12-4,many,-,TGTGCCAGCAGTTTAGCGCGGTGGCTAGCAACAGATACGCAGTATTTT,CASSLARWLATDTQYF
TRBJ2-7,TRBV6-1,many,-,TGTGCCAGCAGTAGGGCGACCGGACAGTCGATCTCCTACGAGCAGTACTTC,CASSRATGQSISYEQYF
TRBJ2-7,TRBV7-3,many,-,TGTGCCAGCAGCTTTTCCCGAACCGGCGAGCAGTACTTC,CASSFSRTGEQYF
TRBJ2-5,TRBV20-1,few,TRBD2,TGCAGTGTTCCGACTAGCGGGAGGCAAGAGACCCAGTACTTC,CSVPTSGRQETQYF
TRBJ2-2,TRBV4-1,few,-,TGCGCCAGCAGCCAAGTTCCTTTGTTACTTGGCACCGGGGAGCTGTTTTTT,CASSQVPLLLGTGELFF
TRBJ1-1,TRBV4-1,few,-,TGCGCCAGCAGCCATCCTCGGGACCCCGAAGCTTTCTTT,CASSHPRDPEAFF
TRBJ1-6,TRBV28,few,-,TGTGCCAGCAGTCCCAGCTTCCCTCCCCTCCACTTT,CASSPSFPPLHF
TRBJ2-1,TRBV7-9,many,TRBD2,TGTGCCAGCAGCCCCAGGACTAGCGGGAGTAACAATGAGCAGTTCTTC,CASSPRTSGSNNEQFF
TRBJ1-2,TRBV29-1,-,TRBD1,TGCAGCGGGGACAGCCCCTATGGCTACACCTTC,CSGDSPYGYTF
TRBJ2-3,TRBV28,many,-,TGTGCCAGCAGTTTATTCGACAGCAGCACAGATACGCAGTATTTT,CASSLFDSSTDTQYF
TRBJ2-2,TRBV4-1,-,-,TGCGCCAGCAGCCAAGGTGTCGGGATCCGGGACACCGGGGAGCTGTTTTTT,CASSQGVGIRDTGELFF
TRBJ2-3,TRBV12-3/TRBV12-4,many,-,TGTGCCAGCAGTTTGGTCAGGGAACCCACAGATACGCAGTATTTT,CASSLVREPTDTQYF
TRBJ2-1,TRBV27,many,-,TGTGCCAGCAGAAGCAGATTTGATTATGGGAATGAGCAGTTCTTC,CASRSRFDYGNEQFF
TRBJ1-2,TRBV29-1,few,-,TGCAGCGTTGACGGGCAGGGGAATATGCATGGCTACACCTTC,CSVDGQGNMHGYTF
TRBJ2-2,TRBV30,few,TRBD2,TGTGCCTGGAGTGTACGGGGTAGCGGGAGTAGGGGCACCGGGGAGCTGTTTTTT,CAWSVRGSGSRGTGELFF
TRBJ2-1,TRBV11-2,many,-,TGTGCCAGCAGCTTAGTAGCGGCTACGAGTGAGCAGTTCTTC,CASSLVAATSEQFF
TRBJ1-1,TRBV27,many,TRBD1,TGTGCCAGCAGTTTATCGACGACGGCAGGGGGGCACTGGAACACTGAAGCTTTCTTT,CASSLSTTAGGHWNTEAFF
TRBJ2-7,TRBV7-8,many,-,TGTGCCAGCAGCTTAGACCAGGCCTACGAGCAGTACTTC,CASSLDQAYEQYF
TRBJ2-1,TRBV24-1,-,-,TGTGCCACCAGTGACAGTACGGGACCGCTCAATGAGCAGTTCTTC,CATSDSTGPLNEQFF
TRBJ2-5,TRBV5-1,-,TRBD2,TGCGCCAGCAGCTTGTTTCTGGCTAGCGGGAGGGCCCAGGAGACCCAGTACTTC,CASSLFLASGRAQETQYF
TRBJ1-5,TRBV28,many,-,TGTGCCAGCAGTTTATGGGGCGAAAACAATCAGCCCCAGCATTTT,CASSLWGENNQPQHF
TRBJ2-5,TRBV3-1,many,TRBD2,TGTGCCAGCAGCCCTCTAGCGGGGCACCAAGAGACCCAGTACTTC,CASSPLAGHQETQYF
TRBJ2-5,TRBV11-3,many,TRBD1,TGTGCCAGCAGCTTCTCCGGGACAGGGGAAGAGACCCAGTACTTC,CASSFSGTGEETQYF
TRBJ2-7,TRBV6-1,many,TRBD1,TGTGCCAGCAGTGAAATCCCCGGGACAGCCTACGAGCAGTACTTC,CASSEIPGTAYEQYF
TRBJ1-1,TRBV20-1,many,-,TGCAGTTTCCGGACAGACCTCGAAGCTTTCTTT,CSFRTDLEAFF
TRBJ2-3,TRBV29-1,-,-,TGCAGCGTTGGTTTAGGGACGACGTCTGATACGCAGTATTTT,CSVGLGTTSDTQYF
TRBJ2-1,TRBV27,many,TRBD2,TGTGCCAGCAGCCTGGGGACGGGAGGGGTCAATGAGCAGTTCTTC,CASSLGTGGVNEQFF
TRBJ1-5,TRBV28,many,-,TGTGCCAGCAGTCCGCTAAACCCCGATCAGCCCCAGCATTTT,CASSPLNPDQPQHF
TRBJ2-3,TRBV20-1,many,TRBD2,TGCAGTGCCCTATTCTTGGGACTAGCGGGAGCCAGGAACACAGATACGCAGTATTTT,CSALFLGLAGARNTDTQYF
TRBJ2-7,TRBV27,few,-,TGTGCCAGCAGTTTATCGTATGGCGGTAACTACGAGCAGTACTTC,CASSLSYGGNYEQYF
TRBJ2-7,TRBV11-2,-,TRBD1,TGTGCCAGCAGCTTTGAGGACAGGGGGCTATTCCCTAAAATCGACGAGCAGTACTTC,CASSFEDRGLFPKIDEQYF
TRBJ2-7,TRBV2,few,-,TGTGCCAGCAGTGAATCTGGTCCTGGGCTACGAGAGCAGTACTTC,CASSESGPGLREQYF
TRBJ1-2,TRBV2,few,TRBD1,TGTGCCGGAGGATTAACAGGGGTATATGGCTACACCTTC,CAGGLTGVYGYTF
TRBJ1-1,TRBV11-3,many,TRBD1,TGCGCCAGCAGCTTGAGGACAGGGAACACTGAAGCTTTCTTT,CASSLRTGNTEAFF
TRBJ1-2,TRBV5-1,few,-,TGCGCCAGCAGCTTGGGGTATGGGCCCGAACAGGATGGCTACACCTTC,CASSLGYGPEQDGYTF
TRBJ1-6,TRBV12-3/TRBV12-4,-,TRBD1,TGTGCCAGCAGTTCCCACGACAGGGGGCCTAAGTCACCCCTCCACTTT,CASSSHDRGPKSPLHF
TRBJ1-2,TRBV27,-,TRBD1,TGTGCCAGCAGTTACCAACGGGACAGGGACTATGGCTACACCTTC,CASSYQRDRDYGYTF
TRBJ1-5,TRBV20-1,-,-,TGCAGTGCAATACAGGGCGAAGAGCCCCAGCATTTT,CSAIQGEEPQHF
TRBJ1-5,TRBV2,-,-,TGTGCCAGCAGTGAGGGGAGGGGTAGCAATCAGCCCCAGCATTTT,CASSEGRGSNQPQHF
TRBJ2-7,TRBV20-1,many,TRBD2,TGCAGTCCAGTAGCGGGAGGGGGGTACGAGCAGTACTTC,CSPVAGGGYEQYF
TRBJ2-3,TRBV3-1,-,-,TGTGCCAGCAGCCAAGCCACCGGGACTTATGGGACAGATACGCAGTATTTT,CASSQATGTYGTDTQYF
TRBJ2-7,TRBV5-1,many,TRBD2,TGCGCCAGCAGCACGGAGCGGGAGTTGGGTGAGCAGTACTTC,CASSTERELGEQYF
TRBJ2-1,TRBV5-6,-,TRBD2,TGTGCCAGCAGCTTGGTGATCGGGAGGAGCTCCTACAATGAGCAGTTCTTC,CASSLVIGRSSYNEQFF
TRBJ2-5,TRBV5-1,few,TRBD2,TGCGCCAGCAGCCCGAGCACTAGCGCACACCAAGAGACCCAGTACTTC,CASSPSTSAHQETQYF
TRBJ2-7,TRBV18,many,-,TGTGCCAGCTCACCACAAGGCCAGGGGGGTAACGAGCAGTACTTC,CASSPQGQGGNEQYF
TRBJ1-5,TRBV27,-,-,TGTGCCAGCAGTTTCCGCCAGGGTCCTGAGCCCCAGCATTTT,CASSFRQGPEPQHF
TRBJ2-7,TRBV28,many,TRBD1,TGTGCCAGCAGTTCGGGACAGGGGGTCTCCTACGAGCAGTACTTC,CASSSGQGVSYEQYF
TRBJ2-5,TRBV7-3,many,-,TGTGCCAGCAGCCCCTCCAAAGGAGAGACCCAGTACTTC,CASSPSKGETQYF
TRBJ2-5,TRBV6-6,many,-,TGTGCCAGCAGTTACGGCGGGCTGCAAGAGACCCAGTACTTC,CASSYGGLQETQYF
TRBJ2-1,TRBV5-1,few,-,TGCGCCAGCAGCTTGGACCTCTTAGCGGATGAGCAGTTCTTC,CASSLDLLADEQFF
TRBJ2-7,TRBV9,many,-,TGTGCCAGCAGCCCCCGACTGGCGCGCAGCGAGCAGTACTTC,CASSPRLARSEQYF
TRBJ2-7,TRBV20-1,many,TRBD2,TGCAGTGCGAGGGGGGGGACTAGCGGGAGGGCGGACTACGAGCAGTACTTC,CSARGGTSGRADYEQYF
TRBJ2-7,TRBV28,few,TRBD2,TGTGCCAGCAGCTTGGGACTAGCGGGATATTTTAGCGAGCAGTACTTC,CASSLGLAGYFSEQYF